The 18 T cell receptor beta chains presented below share a single source sample, sequenced in a study of T cell responses to AZD1222 COVID-19 vaccine. The assay was immunoSEQ multiplex PCR, and TCRdb's table has in-frame clones only and misses some. The sample yields 90,000 to 120,000 clones, around 91% seen once. This material consisted of peripheral blood, taken on day 0 of AZD1222 vaccination. The receptors shown here come from an adult in good health.

This clone has only one observation. The chain couples TRBV29-1 to TRBJ1-2, with a tentative D call TRBD1 (6 bases). Germline V gene lookup returns CDR1 SQVTM and CDR2 ANQGSEA. Deletions cut 3 bases from V and 6 bases from J, with 11 bases between. The CDR3 sequence is 12 residues long. This CDR3 reads CSVDGSGDGYTF. CDR3 sequence (DNA): TGCAGCGTTGATGGTTCAGGGGATGGCTACACCTTC.

The rearrangement joins TRBV15 to TRBJ1-5; D unresolved. The CDR3 consists of 14 residues. The V end lost 2 bases, the J end lost 4 bases, and 9 bases lay between the germline ends. Per the germline V gene, CDR1 is LNHNV and CDR2 is YYDKDF (reference sequence). This CDR3 is CATSRWLGNQPQHF. The DNA for the CDR3 is TGTGCCACCAGCAGATGGTTGGGGAATCAGCCCCAGCATTTT.

The table lists this clone with a count of one. V and J are TRBV7-6 and TRBJ2-2; D possibly corresponds to TRBD1 (5 bases). V lost 8 bases and J 0 bases, leaving 13 bases between the germline ends. Germline assignment: CDR1 SGHVS and CDR2 FNYEAQ. This CDR3 has 15 residues. The CDR3: CASSNTGTNTGELFF. The CDR3 coding sequence is TGTGCCAGCTCTAACACAGGAACGAACACCGGGGAGCTGTTTTTT.

The rearrangement joins TRBV5-6 to TRBJ1-2; tentative D call: TRBD1 (6 bases). Per the germline V gene, CDR1 is SGHDT and CDR2 is YYEEEE. Trimming left V 4 bases short and J 3 bases short, with 13 bases between. The CDR3 has 14 amino acids. CDR3 bases: TGTGCCAGCAGCCCGCCCGGGGGCCACTATGGCTACACCTTC. Amino acid sequence: CASSPPGGHYGYTF.

This chain uses TRBV6-5 with TRBJ2-7; 9 bases match TRBD2. After removal of 8 bases from V and 4 bases from J, the junction contained 9 bases not matched to a gene. Germline lookup yields CDR1 MNHEY and CDR2 SVGAGI. The CDR3 is 14 residues long. This CDR3 is CASQGLASGYEQYF. CDR3 DNA: TGTGCCAGCCAAGGACTAGCGAGTGGGTACGAGCAGTACTTC.

The V call is TRBV3-1 (or the pseudogene TRBV3-2), the J call TRBJ2-1; tentatively, D is TRBD1 or TRBD2 (5 bases each). The CDR3 is made up of 18 amino acids. Trimming left V 2 bases short and J 0 bases short, with 17 bases between. Per the germline V gene, CDR1 is LGHDT and CDR2 is YNNKEL (reference sequence). The CDR3 loop reads CASSQMPKGDRSYNEQFF. CDR3 DNA: TGTGCCAGCAGCCAAATGCCCAAAGGGGACCGCTCCTACAATGAGCAGTTCTTC.

The chain recombines TRBV5-6 with TRBJ2-1; TRBD2 matches 7 bases. V dropped 6 bases and J dropped 3; count of bases not matched to a gene: 9. Per germline, CDR1 SGHDT and CDR2 YYEEEE. The CDR3 runs 15 residues. CDR3 sequence: CASTPPGGLYNEQFF. CDR3 DNA sequence: TGTGCCAGCACGCCCCCGGGGGGACTCTACAATGAGCAGTTCTTC.

The V and J genes are TRBV2 and TRBJ1-2; no firm D call. Germline V gives CDR1 SNHLY, CDR2 FYNNEI. The CDR3 spans 12 residues. The V and J ends lost 4 bases and 5 bases respectively, with 8 bases between them. CDR3 region: CASSGTGYGYTF. DNA for the CDR3: TGTGCCAGCAGTGGAACCGGTTATGGCTACACCTTC.

This clone is a singleton in its sample. The rearrangement joins TRBV5-5 to TRBJ1-5; tentatively, D is TRBD1 (5 bases). This CDR3 region has 15 residues. CDR1 and CDR2 from the germline V gene are SGHKS and YYEKEE (reference sequence). V shed 0 bases and J shed 3 bases, with 10 bases lying between them. The CDR3 DNA sequence: TGTGCCAGCAGCTTGGGCCGACAGAACAATCAGCCCCAGCATTTT. Translation: CASSLGRQNNQPQHF.

This clone appeared once. The chain carries TRBV29-1 and TRBJ2-1; D is possibly TRBD2 (6 bases). Germline V lookup: CDR1 SQVTM, CDR2 ANQGSEA. There are 14 residues in the CDR3. The ends were cut back, 5 bases at V and 4 bases at J, with 15 bases in the middle. The CDR3 region has the DNA TGCAGCGTTTTTTCGGGGAGGACTTACAATGAGCAGTTCTTC. This translates into CSVFSGRTYNEQFF.

DNA for the CDR3: TGTGCCAGCCGGGGGGGCCCAAACGGGGAGACCCAGTACTTC. This encodes CASRGGPNGETQYF. J is TRBJ2-5 and V is TRBV7-9; 8 bases are a match to TRBD2. V was pared by 8 bases and J by 5 bases, with 10 bases of the junction left unmatched. The CDR3 totals 14 residues. Germline CDR1 SEHNR, CDR2 FQNEAQ (reference sequence).

This sequence joins TRBV19 and TRBJ2-7, with D possibly matching TRBD2 (6 bases). CDR1 and CDR2 from the germline V gene are LNHDA and SQIVND (reference sequence). The ends were cut back, 1 base at V and 7 bases at J, with 17 bases in the middle. This CDR3 contains 15 residues. CDR3 sequence reads: CASSIVGAGRREQYF. The CDR3 DNA is TGTGCCAGTAGTATAGTAGGGGCAGGGAGGCGGGAGCAGTACTTC.

The V call is TRBV11-3, the J call TRBJ2-1; TRBD1 aligns across 7 bases. V lost 5 bases to trimming and J lost 5 bases; unmatched junction nucleotides: 9. Germline-derived CDR1 and CDR2 are SGHNT and YENEEA. This CDR3 comprises 15 residues. The CDR3 region has the DNA TGTGCCAGCAGCCTGGGACAGACGTCTAACAATGAGCAGTTCTTC. Residues: CASSLGQTSNNEQFF.

Here the CDR3 reads CASSDLLGQETQYF. The CDR3 bases are TGTGCCAGCAGCGATCTGCTAGGGCAAGAGACCCAGTACTTC. The rearrangement links TRBV5-6 to TRBJ2-5; D is unresolved. Germline V gene lookup returns CDR1 SGHDT and CDR2 YYEEEE. CDR3 length equals 14 residues. V lost 4 bases, J lost 2 bases, and 12 bases lay in between.

V and J are TRBV6-2 or TRBV6-3 and TRBJ2-5; tentative D call: TRBD1 (5 bases). Germline V gene sequence: CDR1 MNHEY, CDR2 SVGEGT. The V end lost 0 bases, the J end lost 4 bases, and 12 bases lay between the germline ends. The CDR3 contains 15 residues. The CDR3: CASSYSHGHLETQYF. The DNA for the CDR3 is TGTGCCAGCAGTTACTCGCACGGACATCTAGAGACCCAGTACTTC.

This chain uses TRBV30 with TRBJ1-1, with TRBD1 as a possible D gene (6 bases). V was cut by 2 bases and J by 4 bases, with 14 bases left in between. The germline V gene has CDR1 GTSNPN and CDR2 SVGIG (reference sequence). CDR3 length: 14 residues. CDR3 DNA: TGTGCCTGGAGTTTACAGGGTTTATTCACTGAAGCTTTCTTT. This translates into CAWSLQGLFTEAFF.

V is TRBV11-2 and J is TRBJ2-7; 9 nucleotides align to TRBD1. CDR1 is SGHAT and CDR2 is FQNNGV in the germline V gene. The CDR3 loop spans 14 amino acids. V shed 5 bases and J 2 bases; nucleotides not matched to a gene: 4. CDR3 sequence reads: CASSPGTGTYEQYF. The CDR3 nucleotides are TGTGCCAGCAGCCCTGGGACAGGGACCTACGAGCAGTACTTC.

The J gene is TRBJ2-7, the V gene TRBV20-1, with 9 bases fitting TRBD1. CDR3 length equals 14 residues. V was clipped by 3 bases and J by 1 base; unmatched bases: 4. Germline assignment: CDR1 DFQATT and CDR2 SNEGSKA (reference sequence). The CDR3 DNA follows: TGCAGTGCTAGTGGACAGGGGTCATCCTACGAGCAGTACTTC. It codes for CSASGQGSSYEQYF.